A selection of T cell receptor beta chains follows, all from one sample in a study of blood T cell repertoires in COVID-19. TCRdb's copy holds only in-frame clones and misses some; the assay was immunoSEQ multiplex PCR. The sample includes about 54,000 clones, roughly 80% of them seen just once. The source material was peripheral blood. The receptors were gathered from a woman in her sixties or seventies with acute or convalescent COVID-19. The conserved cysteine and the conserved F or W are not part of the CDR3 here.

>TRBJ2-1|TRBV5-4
ASSWEGVSSYNEQF
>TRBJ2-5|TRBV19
ASSVTGGAQTQY
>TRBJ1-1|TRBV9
ASSVEGRNTEAF
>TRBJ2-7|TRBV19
ASSLRQSSYEQY
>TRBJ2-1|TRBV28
ASRGGYNEQF
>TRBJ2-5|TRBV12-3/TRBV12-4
ASSLAGVETQY
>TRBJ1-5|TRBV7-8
ASSLWDIEGPQH
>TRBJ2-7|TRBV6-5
ASSYAIYYEQY
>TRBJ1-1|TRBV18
ASSPSSNTEAF
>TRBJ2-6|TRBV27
ASSRDSGANVLT
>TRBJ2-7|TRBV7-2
ASSSREEGNNEQY
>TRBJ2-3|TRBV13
ASSSNTGRAGADTQY
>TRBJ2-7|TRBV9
ASSVVPGGEQY
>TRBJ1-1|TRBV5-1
ASSLTGGMNTEAF
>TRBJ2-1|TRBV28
ASSGLGGTSVYEQF
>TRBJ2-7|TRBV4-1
ASSQTGTGLPQQY
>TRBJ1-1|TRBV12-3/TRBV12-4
ASRTGHEAF
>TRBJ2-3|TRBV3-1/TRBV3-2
ASSPGLAGLYTDTQY
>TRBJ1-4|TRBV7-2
ASSGDRNEKLF
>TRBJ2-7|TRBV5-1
ASSLADRGYEQY
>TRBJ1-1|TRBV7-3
ASSYNRGRSEAF
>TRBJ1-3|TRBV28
ASSFGGSSGNTIY
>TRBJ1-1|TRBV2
ASCEAGSTEAF
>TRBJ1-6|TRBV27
ASSPRNSPLH
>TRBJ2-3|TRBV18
ASSPLRGSGGTDTQY
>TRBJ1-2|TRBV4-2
ASRSTDSPDGYGYT
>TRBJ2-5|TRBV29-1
SVAQHQTRRGRETQY
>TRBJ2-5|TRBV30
AWSVSGQGQETQY
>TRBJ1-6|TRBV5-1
ASSLGTGWIDSPLH
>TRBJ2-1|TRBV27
ATRGGVGEQF
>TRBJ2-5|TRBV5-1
ASSPVGRSVGETQY
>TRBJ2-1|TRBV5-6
ASSRWGLAALSGNEQF
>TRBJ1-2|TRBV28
ASSYTGHGYGYT
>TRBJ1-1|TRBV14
ASSQDKEVGAF
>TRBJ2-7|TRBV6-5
ASSGRDWDYEQY
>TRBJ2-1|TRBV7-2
ASSPAWGGSYNEQF
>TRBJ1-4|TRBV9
ASSPRTDNEKLF
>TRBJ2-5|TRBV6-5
ASSRQGGETQY
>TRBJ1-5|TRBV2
ASSGEGGSQPQH
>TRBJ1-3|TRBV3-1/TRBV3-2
ASSQTFSGSGNTIY
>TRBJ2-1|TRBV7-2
ASRDRAGSYNEQF
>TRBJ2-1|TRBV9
ASSVLSGGTYNEQF
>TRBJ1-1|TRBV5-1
ASSYGQSRTEAF
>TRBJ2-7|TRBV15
ATSREPTGGEQY
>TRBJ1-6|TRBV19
ASSVLMAAGESPLH
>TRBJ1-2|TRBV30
AWTPPGANYGYT
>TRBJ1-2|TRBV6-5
ASSPHGTGDFGT
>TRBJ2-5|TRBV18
ASSPLGRRGETQY